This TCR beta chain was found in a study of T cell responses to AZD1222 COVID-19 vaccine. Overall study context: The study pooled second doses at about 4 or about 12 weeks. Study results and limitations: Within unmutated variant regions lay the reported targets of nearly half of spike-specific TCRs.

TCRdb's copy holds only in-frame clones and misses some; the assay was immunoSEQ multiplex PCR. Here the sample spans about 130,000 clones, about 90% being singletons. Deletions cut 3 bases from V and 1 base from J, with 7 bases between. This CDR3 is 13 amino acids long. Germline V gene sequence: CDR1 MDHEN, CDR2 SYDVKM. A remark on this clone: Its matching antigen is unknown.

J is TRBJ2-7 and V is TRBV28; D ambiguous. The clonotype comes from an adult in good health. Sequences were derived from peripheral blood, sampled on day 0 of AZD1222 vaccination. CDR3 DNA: TGTGCCAGCAGTTTGCCTGGTTCCTACGAGCAGTACTTC. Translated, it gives CASSLPGSYEQYF.